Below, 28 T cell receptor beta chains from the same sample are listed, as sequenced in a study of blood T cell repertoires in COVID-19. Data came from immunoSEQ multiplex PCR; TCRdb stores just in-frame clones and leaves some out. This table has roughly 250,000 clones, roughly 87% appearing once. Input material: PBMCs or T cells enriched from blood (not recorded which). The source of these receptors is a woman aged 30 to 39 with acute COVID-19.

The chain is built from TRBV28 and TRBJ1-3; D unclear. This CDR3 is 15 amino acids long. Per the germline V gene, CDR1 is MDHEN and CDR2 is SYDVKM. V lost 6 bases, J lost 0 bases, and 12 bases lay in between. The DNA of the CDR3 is TGTGCCAGCAGCCTAGTCCTCCCCTCTGGAAACACCATATATTTT. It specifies CASSLVLPSGNTIYF.

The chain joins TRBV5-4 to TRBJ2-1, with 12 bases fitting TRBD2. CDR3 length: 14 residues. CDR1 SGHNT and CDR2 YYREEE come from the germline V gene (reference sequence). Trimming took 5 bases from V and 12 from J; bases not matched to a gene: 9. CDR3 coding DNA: TGTGCCAGCAGACTAGCGGGAGGTGGAGCGGCGCAGTTCTTC. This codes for CASRLAGGGAAQFF.

CDR3 sequence reads: CASSLSPGQETQYF. The CDR3 nucleotides are TGCGCCAGCAGCTTGTCTCCAGGACAAGAGACCCAGTACTTC. The chain recombines TRBV5-1 with TRBJ2-5; the D is unclear. Germline lookup yields CDR1 SGHRS and CDR2 YFSETQ. V was pared by 1 base and J by 2 bases, with 9 bases between. CDR3 length: 14 amino acids.

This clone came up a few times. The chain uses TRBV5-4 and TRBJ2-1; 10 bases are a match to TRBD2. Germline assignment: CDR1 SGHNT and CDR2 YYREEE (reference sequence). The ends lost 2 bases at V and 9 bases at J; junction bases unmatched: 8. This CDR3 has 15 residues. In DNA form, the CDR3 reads TGTGCCAGCAGCTTTGGGACTAGCGACGCGGGTGAGCAGTTCTTC. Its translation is CASSFGTSDAGEQFF.

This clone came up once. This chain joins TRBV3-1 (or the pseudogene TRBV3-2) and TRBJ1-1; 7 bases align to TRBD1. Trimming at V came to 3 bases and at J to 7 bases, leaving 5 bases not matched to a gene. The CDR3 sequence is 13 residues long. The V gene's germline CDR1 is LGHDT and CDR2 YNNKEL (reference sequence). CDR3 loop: CASSHLGGGEAFF. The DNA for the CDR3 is TGTGCCAGCAGCCACCTAGGGGGCGGTGAAGCTTTCTTT.

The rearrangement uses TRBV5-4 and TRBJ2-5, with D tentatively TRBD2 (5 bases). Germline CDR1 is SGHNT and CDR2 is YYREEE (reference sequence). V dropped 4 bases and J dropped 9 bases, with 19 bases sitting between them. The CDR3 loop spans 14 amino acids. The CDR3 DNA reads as TGTGCCAGCAGCATCTGGGCGGGTGAGAGGGCCCAGTACTTC. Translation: CASSIWAGERAQYF.

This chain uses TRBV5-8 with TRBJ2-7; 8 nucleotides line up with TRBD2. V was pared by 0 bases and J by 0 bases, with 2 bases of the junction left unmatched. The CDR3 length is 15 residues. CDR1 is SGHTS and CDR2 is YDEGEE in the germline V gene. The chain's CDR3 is CASSLELAASYEQYF. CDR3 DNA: TGTGCCAGCAGCTTGGAACTAGCGGCCTCCTACGAGCAGTACTTC.

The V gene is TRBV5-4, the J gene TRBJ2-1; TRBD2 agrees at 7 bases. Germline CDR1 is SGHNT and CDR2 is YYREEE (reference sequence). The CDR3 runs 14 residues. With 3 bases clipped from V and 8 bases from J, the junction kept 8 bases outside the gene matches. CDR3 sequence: CASSSTGGIDEQFF. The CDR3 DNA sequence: TGTGCCAGCAGCTCAACGGGGGGTATCGATGAGCAGTTCTTC.

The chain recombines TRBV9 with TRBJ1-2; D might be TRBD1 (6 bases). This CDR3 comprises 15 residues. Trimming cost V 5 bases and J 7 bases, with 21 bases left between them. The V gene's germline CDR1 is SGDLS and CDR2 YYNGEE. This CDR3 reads CASRGGPKEMGGYTF. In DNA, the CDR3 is TGTGCCAGCAGAGGGGGACCAAAGGAGATGGGTGGCTACACCTTC. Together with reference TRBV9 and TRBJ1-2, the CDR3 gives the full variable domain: DSGVTQTPKHLITATGQRVTLRCSPRSGDLSVYWYQQSLDQGLQFLIQYYNGEERAKGNILERFSAQQFPDLHSELNLSSLELGDSALYFCASRGGPKEMGGYTFGSGTRLTVV.

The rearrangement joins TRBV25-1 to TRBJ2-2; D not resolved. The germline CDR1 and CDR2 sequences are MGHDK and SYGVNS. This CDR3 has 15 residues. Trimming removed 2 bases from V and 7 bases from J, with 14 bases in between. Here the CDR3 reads CASSELTYSGGELFF. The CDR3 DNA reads TGTGCCAGCAGTGAACTCACTTACAGTGGCGGGGAGCTGTTTTTT. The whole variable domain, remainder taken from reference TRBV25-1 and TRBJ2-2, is EADIYQTPRYLVIGTGKKITLECSQTMGHDKMYWYQQDPGMELHLIHYSYGVNSTEKGDLSSESTVSRIRTEHFPLTLESARPSHTSQYLCASSELTYSGGELFFGEGSRLTVL.

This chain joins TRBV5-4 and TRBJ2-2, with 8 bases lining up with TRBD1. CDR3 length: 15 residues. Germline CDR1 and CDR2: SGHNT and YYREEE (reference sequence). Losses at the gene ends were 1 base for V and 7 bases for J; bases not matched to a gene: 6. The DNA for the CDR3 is TGTGCCAGCAGCTTGCAGGGGGCGCCGAACGGGGAGCTGTTTTTT. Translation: CASSLQGAPNGELFF.

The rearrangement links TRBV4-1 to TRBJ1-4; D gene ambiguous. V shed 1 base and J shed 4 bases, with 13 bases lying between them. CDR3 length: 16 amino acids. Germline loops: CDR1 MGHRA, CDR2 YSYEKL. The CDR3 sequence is CASSQGRGFYNEKLFF. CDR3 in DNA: TGCGCCAGCAGCCAAGGTCGGGGATTTTATAATGAAAAACTGTTTTTT.

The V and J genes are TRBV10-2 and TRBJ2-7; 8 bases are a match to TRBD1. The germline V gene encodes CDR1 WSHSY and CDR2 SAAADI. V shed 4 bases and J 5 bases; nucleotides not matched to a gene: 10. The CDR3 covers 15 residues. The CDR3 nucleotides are TGCGCCAGCAGTGTTAGGGCAGGGGGCTTTAACGAGCAGTACTTC. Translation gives CASSVRAGGFNEQYF.

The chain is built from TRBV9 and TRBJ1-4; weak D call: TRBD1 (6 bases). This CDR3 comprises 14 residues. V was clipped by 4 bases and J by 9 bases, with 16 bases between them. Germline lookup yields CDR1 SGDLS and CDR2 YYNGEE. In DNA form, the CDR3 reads TGTGCCAGCAGCACCGGGACAAGTCGCCAAAAACTGTTTTTT. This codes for CASSTGTSRQKLFF.

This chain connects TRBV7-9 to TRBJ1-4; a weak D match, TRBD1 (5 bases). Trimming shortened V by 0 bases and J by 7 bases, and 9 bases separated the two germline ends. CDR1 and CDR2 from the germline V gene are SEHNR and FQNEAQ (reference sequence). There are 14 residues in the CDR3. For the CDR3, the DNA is TGTGCCAGCAGCTTAGCGGGAAGGGGTGAAAAACTGTTTTTT. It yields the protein CASSLAGRGEKLFF.

The CDR3 DNA reads as TGTGCCAGCAGTTTATCTTCGGGACAGGTTTATGGCTACACCTTC. Its protein is CASSLSSGQVYGYTF. The chain joins TRBV28 to TRBJ1-2, with 8 positions matching TRBD1. The V segment lost 1 base and the J segment 5 bases; nucleotides outside the gene matches: 6. CDR3 length: 15 amino acids. Germline V gives CDR1 MDHEN, CDR2 SYDVKM.

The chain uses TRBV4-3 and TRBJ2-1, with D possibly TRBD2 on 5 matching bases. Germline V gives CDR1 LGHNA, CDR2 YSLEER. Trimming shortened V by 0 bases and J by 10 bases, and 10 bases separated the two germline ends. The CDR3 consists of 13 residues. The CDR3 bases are TGCGCCAGCAGCCAAGATGTCCGAGGGGAGCAGTTCTTC. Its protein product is CASSQDVRGEQFF.

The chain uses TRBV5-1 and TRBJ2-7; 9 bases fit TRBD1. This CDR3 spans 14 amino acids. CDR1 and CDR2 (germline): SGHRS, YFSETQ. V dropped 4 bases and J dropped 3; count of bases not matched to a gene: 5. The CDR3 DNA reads TGCGCCAGCAGCAACCGGGACAGGGTCTACGAGCAGTACTTC. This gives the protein CASSNRDRVYEQYF.

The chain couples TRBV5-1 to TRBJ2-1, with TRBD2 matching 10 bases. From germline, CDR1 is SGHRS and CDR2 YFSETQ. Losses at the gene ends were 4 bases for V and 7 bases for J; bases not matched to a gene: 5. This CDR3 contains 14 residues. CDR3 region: CASSQLAGPNEQFF. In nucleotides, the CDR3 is TGCGCCAGCAGCCAACTAGCGGGGCCGAATGAGCAGTTCTTC.

The CDR3 region is CASSQPDRGGEQYF. The CDR3 DNA follows: TGCGCCAGCAGTCAGCCGGACAGGGGGGGCGAGCAGTACTTC. This rearrangement joins TRBV23-1 to TRBJ2-7, with TRBD1 matching 10 bases. TRBV23-1 is an ORF, with its function uncertain. The CDR3 runs 14 residues. Germline trimming cut 3 bases from V and 6 bases from J; bases unmatched to any gene: 5.

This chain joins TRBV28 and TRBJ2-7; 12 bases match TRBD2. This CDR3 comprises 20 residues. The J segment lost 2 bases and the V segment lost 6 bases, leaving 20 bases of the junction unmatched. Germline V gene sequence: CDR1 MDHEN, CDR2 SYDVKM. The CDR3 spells CASSSPRGRLAGDSTYEQYF. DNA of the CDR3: TGTGCCAGCAGCTCCCCCCGGGGCCGACTAGCGGGGGACTCTACCTACGAGCAGTACTTC.

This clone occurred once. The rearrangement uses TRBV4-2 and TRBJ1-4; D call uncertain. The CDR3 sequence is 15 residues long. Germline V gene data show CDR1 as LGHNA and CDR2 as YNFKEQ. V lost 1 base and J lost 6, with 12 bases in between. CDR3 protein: CASSQADSPDEKLFF. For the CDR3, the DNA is TGTGCCAGCAGCCAAGCGGACTCCCCTGATGAAAAACTGTTTTTT.

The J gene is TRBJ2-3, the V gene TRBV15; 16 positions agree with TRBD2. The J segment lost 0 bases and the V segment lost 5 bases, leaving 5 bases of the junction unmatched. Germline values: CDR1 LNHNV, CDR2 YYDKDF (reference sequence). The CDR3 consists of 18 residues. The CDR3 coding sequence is TGTGCCACCAGCCCGGGACTAGCGGGGGGGATGAGCACAGATACGCAGTATTTT. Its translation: CATSPGLAGGMSTDTQYF. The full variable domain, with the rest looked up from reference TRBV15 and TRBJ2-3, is DAMVIQNPRYQVTQFGKPVTLSCSQTLNHNVMYWYQQKSSQAPKLLFHYYDKDFNNEADTPDNFQSRRPNTSFCFLDIRSPGLGDTAMYLCATSPGLAGGMSTDTQYFGPGTRLTVL.

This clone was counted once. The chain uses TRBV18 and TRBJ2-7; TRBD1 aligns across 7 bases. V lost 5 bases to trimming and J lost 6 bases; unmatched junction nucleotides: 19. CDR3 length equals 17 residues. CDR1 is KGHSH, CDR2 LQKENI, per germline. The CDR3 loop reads CASSSLRAVTGDSEQYF. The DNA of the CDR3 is TGTGCCAGCTCATCTCTCAGGGCCGTAACAGGGGATTCCGAGCAGTACTTC.

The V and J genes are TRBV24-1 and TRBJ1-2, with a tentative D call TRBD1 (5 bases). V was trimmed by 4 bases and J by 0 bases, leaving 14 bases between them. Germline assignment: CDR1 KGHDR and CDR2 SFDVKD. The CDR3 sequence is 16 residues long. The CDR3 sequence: CATSDLRQLPNYGYTF. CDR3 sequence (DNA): TGTGCCACCAGTGACCTAAGACAGCTACCTAACTATGGCTACACCTTC.

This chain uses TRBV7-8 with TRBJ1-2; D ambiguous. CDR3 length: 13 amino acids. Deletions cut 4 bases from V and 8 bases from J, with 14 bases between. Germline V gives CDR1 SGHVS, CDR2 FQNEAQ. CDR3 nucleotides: TGTGCCAGCAGCTCCTCTACAGCCGGCGGCTACACCTTC. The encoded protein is CASSSSTAGGYTF. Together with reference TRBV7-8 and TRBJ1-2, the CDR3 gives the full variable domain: GAGVSQSPRYKVAKRGQDVALRCDPISGHVSLFWYQQALGQGPEFLTYFQNEAQLDKSGLPSDRFFAERPEGSVSTLKIQRTQQEDSAVYLCASSSSTAGGYTFGSGTRLTVV.

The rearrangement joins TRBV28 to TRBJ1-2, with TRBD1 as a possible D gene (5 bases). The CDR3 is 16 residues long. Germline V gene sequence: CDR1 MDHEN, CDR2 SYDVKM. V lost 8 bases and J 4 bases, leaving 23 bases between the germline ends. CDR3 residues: CASVSGAHTRSYGYTF. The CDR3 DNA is TGTGCCAGCGTCAGCGGGGCGCATACCCGAAGCTATGGCTACACCTTC.

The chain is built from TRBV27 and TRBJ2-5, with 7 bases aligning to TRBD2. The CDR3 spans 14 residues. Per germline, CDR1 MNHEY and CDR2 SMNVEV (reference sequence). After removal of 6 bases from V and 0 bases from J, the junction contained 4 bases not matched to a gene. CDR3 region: CASSPLADQETQYF. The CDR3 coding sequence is TGTGCCAGCAGCCCTCTAGCGGACCAAGAGACCCAGTACTTC.